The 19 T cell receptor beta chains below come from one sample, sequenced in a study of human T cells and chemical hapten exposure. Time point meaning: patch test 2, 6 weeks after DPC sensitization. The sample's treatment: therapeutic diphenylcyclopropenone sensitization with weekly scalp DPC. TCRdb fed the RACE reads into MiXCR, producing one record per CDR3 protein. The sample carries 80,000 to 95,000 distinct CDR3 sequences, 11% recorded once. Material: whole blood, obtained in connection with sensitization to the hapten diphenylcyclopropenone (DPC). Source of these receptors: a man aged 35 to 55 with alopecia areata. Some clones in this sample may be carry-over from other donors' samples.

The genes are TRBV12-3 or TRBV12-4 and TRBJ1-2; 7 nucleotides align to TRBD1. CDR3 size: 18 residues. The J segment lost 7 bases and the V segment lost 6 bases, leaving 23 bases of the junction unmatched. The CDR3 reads CASSPTGNRGLSPPGYTF. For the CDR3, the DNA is TGTGCCAGCAGCCCGACTGGGAACAGGGGACTATCACCCCCTGGCTACACCTTC.

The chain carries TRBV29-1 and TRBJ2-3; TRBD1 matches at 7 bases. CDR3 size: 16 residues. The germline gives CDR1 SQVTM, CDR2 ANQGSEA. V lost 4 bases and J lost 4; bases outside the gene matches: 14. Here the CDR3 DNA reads TGCAGCGTTGGTGTGGGGGTAGCTACAGGGGCAGATACGCAGTATTTT. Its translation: CSVGVGVATGADTQYF.

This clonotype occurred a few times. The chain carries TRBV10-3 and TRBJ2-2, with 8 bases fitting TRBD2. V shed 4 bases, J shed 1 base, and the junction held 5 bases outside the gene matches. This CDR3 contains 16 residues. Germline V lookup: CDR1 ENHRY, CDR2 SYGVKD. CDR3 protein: CAISVTGGENTGELFF. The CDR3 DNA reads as TGTGCCATCAGTGTGACGGGGGGGGAGAACACCGGGGAGCTGTTTTTT.

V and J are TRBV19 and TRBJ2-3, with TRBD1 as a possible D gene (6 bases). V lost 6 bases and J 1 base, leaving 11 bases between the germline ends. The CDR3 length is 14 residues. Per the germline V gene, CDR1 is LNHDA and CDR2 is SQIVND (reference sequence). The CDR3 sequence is CASREQGRTDTQYF. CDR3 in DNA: TGTGCCAGTAGGGAGCAGGGGCGCACAGATACGCAGTATTTT.

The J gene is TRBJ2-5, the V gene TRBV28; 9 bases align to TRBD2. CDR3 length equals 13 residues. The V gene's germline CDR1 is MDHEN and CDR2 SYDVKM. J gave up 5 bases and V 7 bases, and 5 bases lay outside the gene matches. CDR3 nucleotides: TGTGCCAGCATCCCTAGCGGGATTGAGACCCAGTACTTC. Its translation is CASIPSGIETQYF.

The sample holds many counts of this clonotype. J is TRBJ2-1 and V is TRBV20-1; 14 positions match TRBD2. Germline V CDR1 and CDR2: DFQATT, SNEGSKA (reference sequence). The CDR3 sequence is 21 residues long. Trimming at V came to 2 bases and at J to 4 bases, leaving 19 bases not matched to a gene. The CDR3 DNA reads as TGCAGTGCTAGAAAAGCCCCCGGGACTAGCGGGAGTTCCGGGATGTACAATGAGCAGTTCTTC. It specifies CSARKAPGTSGSSGMYNEQFF.

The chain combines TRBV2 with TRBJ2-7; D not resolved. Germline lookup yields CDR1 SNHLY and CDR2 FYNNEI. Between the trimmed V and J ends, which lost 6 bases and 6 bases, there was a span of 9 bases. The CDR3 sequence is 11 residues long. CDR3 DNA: TGTGCCAGCAGAACTATAGGCGAGCAGTACTTC. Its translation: CASRTIGEQYF.

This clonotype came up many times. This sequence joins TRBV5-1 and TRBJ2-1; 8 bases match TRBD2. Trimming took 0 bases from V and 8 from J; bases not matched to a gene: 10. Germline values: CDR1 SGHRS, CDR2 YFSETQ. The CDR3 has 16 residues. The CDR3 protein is CASSLAGGLANYEQFF. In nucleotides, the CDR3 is TGCGCCAGCAGCTTGGCCGGTGGACTAGCTAATTATGAGCAGTTCTTC.

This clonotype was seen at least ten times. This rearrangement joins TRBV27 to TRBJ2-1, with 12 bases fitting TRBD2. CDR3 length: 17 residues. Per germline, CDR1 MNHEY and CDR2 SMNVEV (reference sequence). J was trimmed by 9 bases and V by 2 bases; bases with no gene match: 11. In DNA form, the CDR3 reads TGTGCCAGCAGTTTACAATGGGCTAGCGGGAGGGTTGGTGAGCAGTTCTTC. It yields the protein CASSLQWASGRVGEQFF.

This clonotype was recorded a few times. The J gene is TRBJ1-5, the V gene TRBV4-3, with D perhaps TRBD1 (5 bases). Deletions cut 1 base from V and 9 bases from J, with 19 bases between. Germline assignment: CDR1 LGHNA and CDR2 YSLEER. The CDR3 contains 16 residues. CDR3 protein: CASSQGWRDPTAPQHF. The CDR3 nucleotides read TGCGCCAGCAGCCAAGGCTGGAGGGACCCTACCGCGCCCCAGCATTTT.

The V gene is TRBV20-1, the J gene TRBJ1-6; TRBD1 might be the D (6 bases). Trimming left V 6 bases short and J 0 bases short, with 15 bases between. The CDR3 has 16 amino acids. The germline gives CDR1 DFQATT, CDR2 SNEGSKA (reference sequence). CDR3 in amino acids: CSADGQQGSYNSPLHF. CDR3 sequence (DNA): TGCAGTGCCGACGGGCAACAGGGCTCCTATAATTCACCCCTCCACTTT.

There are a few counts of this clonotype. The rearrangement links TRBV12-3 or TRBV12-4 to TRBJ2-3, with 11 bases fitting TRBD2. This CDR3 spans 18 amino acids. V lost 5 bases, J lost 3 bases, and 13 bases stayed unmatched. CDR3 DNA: TGTGCCAGCAGTGGACGTTCTAGCGGGAGGACGGGTACAGATACGCAGTATTTT. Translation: CASSGRSSGRTGTDTQYF.

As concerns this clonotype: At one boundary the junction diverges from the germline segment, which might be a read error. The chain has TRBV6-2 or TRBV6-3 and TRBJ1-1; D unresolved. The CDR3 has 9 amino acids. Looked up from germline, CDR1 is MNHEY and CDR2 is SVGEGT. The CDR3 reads CGSGLEAFF. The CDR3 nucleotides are TGTGGCAGCGGACTTGAAGCTTTCTTT.

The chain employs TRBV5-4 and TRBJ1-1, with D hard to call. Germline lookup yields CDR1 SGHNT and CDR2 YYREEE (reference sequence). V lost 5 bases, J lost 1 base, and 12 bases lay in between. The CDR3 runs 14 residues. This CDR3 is CASSPILRNTEAFF. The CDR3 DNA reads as TGTGCCAGCAGTCCGATTCTAAGGAACACTGAAGCTTTCTTT.

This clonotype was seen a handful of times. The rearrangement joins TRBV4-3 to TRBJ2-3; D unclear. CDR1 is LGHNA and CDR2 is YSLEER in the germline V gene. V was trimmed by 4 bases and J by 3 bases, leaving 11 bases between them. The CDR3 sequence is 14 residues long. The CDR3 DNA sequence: TGCGCCAGCAGCCCGCAGGCCTTTACAGATACGCAGTATTTT. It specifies CASSPQAFTDTQYF.

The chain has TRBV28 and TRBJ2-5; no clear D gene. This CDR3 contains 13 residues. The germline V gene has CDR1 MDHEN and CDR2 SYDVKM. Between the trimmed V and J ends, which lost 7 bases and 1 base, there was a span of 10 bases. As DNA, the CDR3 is TGTGCCAGCACCGGTTGGAGCCAAGAGACCCAGTACTTC. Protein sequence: CASTGWSQETQYF.

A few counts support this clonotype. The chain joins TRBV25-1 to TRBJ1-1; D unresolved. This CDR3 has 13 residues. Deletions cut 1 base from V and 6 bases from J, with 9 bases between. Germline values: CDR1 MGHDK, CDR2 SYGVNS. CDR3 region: CASSESAVAEAFF. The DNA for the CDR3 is TGTGCCAGCAGTGAATCCGCAGTCGCTGAAGCTTTCTTT.

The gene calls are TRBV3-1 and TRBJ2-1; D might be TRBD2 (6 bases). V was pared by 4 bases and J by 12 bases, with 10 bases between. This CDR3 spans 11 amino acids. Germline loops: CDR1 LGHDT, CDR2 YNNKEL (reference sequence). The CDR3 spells CASSPGLTQFF. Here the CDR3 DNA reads TGTGCCAGCAGCCCGGGACTGACGCAGTTCTTC.

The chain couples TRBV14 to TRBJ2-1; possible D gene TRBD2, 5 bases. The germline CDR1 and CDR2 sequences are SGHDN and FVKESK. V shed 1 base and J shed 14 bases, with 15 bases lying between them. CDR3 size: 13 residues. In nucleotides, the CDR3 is TGTGCCAGCAGCCAAGCTGAGGGCCTCTCGGAGTTCTTC. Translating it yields CASSQAEGLSEFF. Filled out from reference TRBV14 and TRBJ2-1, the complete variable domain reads EAGVTQFPSHSVIEKGQTVTLRCDPISGHDNLYWYRRVMGKEIKFLLHFVKESKQDESGMPNNRFLAERTGGTYSTLKVQPAELEDSGVYFCASSQAEGLSEFFGPGTRLTVL.